The clone carrying this TCR beta chain came up many times. The antigen remains undetermined. Authors' data handling: The authors used CDR3 differences across clinicopathological groups to build a distant-metastasis classifier for papillary thyroid cancer. MiXCR reprocessed the PCR reads for TCRdb. For this entry, the V and J calls and clone size follow TCRdb and not the study's own pipeline. The table records some 21,000 clones, 28% of them present only once. This CDR3 spans 11 amino acids. CDR1 MNHNS and CDR2 SASEGT come from the germline V gene. The V end lost 10 bases, the J end lost 7 bases, and 13 bases lay between the germline ends. These data belong to a study of metastatic and nonmetastatic thyroid tumors. Background on the study: For malignant and benign thyroid patients, tumor or nodule tissue and blood were the sources whose repertoires were compared.

Whole-study findings and limits: Malignant tumors reportedly showed significantly higher TCR beta diversity than benign nodules in both blood and tumor.

No treatment of any kind had been given to any patient before thyroid surgery. Sample: tumor tissue. The TCR was taken from a male donor with papillary thyroid cancer or a benign thyroid nodule (not recorded which). Some clones in this sample may be carry-over from other donors' samples. This rearrangement joins TRBV6-1 to TRBJ1-2; D is possibly TRBD1 (6 bases). The CDR3 DNA follows: TGTGCCACCTCCGCGGGGGCTGGCTACACCTTC. It encodes CATSAGAGYTF.